A selection of T cell receptor beta chains follows, all from one sample in a study of shared clonotypes between healthy human individuals. Repertoires were generated with immunoSEQ multiplex PCR, while TCRdb's copy carries only in-frame clones and drops some. The table records 850,000 to 1,200,000 clones, approximately 72% of them present only once. The material sequenced was memory CD4+ T cells sorted from blood. These receptors were collected from a man between 18 and 35 years old in good health. The CDR3 runs from the conserved cysteine through the conserved F or W.

>TRBV10-1|TRBJ2-1
CASIGGTGGPEDGQFF
>TRBV19|TRBJ1-2
CASTVGTGGYGYTF
>TRBV29-1|TRBJ2-5
CSVEGLGETQYF
>TRBV5-1|TRBJ1-6
CASSLGGDNSPLHF
>TRBV18|TRBJ2-7
CASSPGLASEQYF
>TRBV18|TRBJ2-4
CASSATGGGKNIQYF
>TRBV30|TRBJ1-5
CAWSMGGRGNQPQHF
>TRBV21-1|TRBJ1-1
CASSKEAVRDGAFF
>TRBV9|TRBJ2-1
CASSVDERSYNEQFF
>TRBV13|TRBJ2-6
CASSQSGRSGANVLTF
>TRBV29-1|TRBJ2-5
CSVGKVGKETQYF
>TRBV7-2|TRBJ2-1
CASSQGWIYNEQFF
>TRBV10-2|TRBJ1-4
CASSEHDGVQKLFF
>TRBV5-4|TRBJ2-7
CASSLGPPAYEQYF
>TRBV27|TRBJ2-6
CASSQNRGGVSGANVLTF
>TRBV7-2|TRBJ1-2
CASSVDRGLRGYTF
>TRBV19|TRBJ2-1
CASSRSSYNEQFF
>TRBV4-1|TRBJ1-2
CASSQDDRANYGYTF
>TRBV2|TRBJ2-3
CASSSRLGLAGTDTQYF
>TRBV7-2|TRBJ1-6
CASSSSQGLNSPLHF
>TRBV5-1|TRBJ1-4
CASSPGPNEKLFF
>TRBV10-1|TRBJ1-6
CASSEGTSYNSPLHF
>TRBV19|TRBJ2-3
CASSIDGGGTDTQYF
>TRBV21-1|TRBJ1-6
CASSKYGAYNSPLHF
>TRBV30|TRBJ1-2
CAWTRTVNYGYTF
>TRBV2|TRBJ1-5
CASSATSSNQPQHF
>TRBV18|TRBJ2-7
CASSPSGKPYEQYF
>TRBV2|TRBJ2-6
CASSELGSGANVLTF
>TRBV29-1|TRBJ2-5
CSASPQETQYF
>TRBV5-1|TRBJ2-3
CASRLTGTSNTDTQYF
>TRBV30|TRBJ1-4
CAWISYNGASTNEKLFF
>TRBV28|TRBJ1-2
CASSPARAGSNYGYTF
>TRBV5-1|TRBJ2-1
CASSLLPDANNEQFF
>TRBV13|TRBJ2-7
CASSLRAGGSYEQYF
>TRBV11-2|TRBJ1-4
CASKRGDLGGEKLFF
>TRBV9|TRBJ2-3
CASSVGGSAAPDTQYF
>TRBV11-2|TRBJ2-7
CASSFGTSGTEQYF
>TRBV5-1|TRBJ1-4
CASSLFGTGDEKLFF
>TRBV5-5|TRBJ1-1
CASSGNVGTEAFF
>TRBV27|TRBJ1-4
CASSLQRQGEKLFF
>TRBV5-4|TRBJ2-2
CASSAGQGHTGELFF
>TRBV4-1|TRBJ2-5
CASSPGTIQETQYF
>TRBV11-2|TRBJ1-1
CASQSQMNTEAFF
>TRBV21-1|TRBJ2-2
CASSKQGANTGELFF
>TRBV7-2|TRBJ1-2
CASSLAGRGFGYGYTF
>TRBV7-2|TRBJ2-3
CASSSRTGGFGTDTQYF
>TRBV6-5|TRBJ1-3
CASSYSMAGLGNTIYF
>TRBV2|TRBJ2-7
CASRSDRNSYEQYF
>TRBV10-2|TRBJ1-5
CASSDWRVEDQPQHF
>TRBV7-9|TRBJ1-1
CASRASGLPNTEAFF
>TRBV15|TRBJ2-1
CATSRGRLGLGSYNEQFF
>TRBV6-6|TRBJ2-7
CASSGFSGRAGEQYF
>TRBV5-1|TRBJ2-7
CASSLGARGAIYEQYF
>TRBV28|TRBJ1-5
CASSLVSGQPQHF